The 18 T cell receptor beta chains reported below all come from one sample, sequenced in a study of blood T cell repertoires in COVID-19. The protocol was immunoSEQ multiplex PCR, while the TCRdb copy is restricted to in-frame clones and leaves out a portion. The sample carries roughly 150,000 clones, more than 65% recorded once. Sequencing was performed on PBMCs or T cells enriched from blood (not recorded which). These receptors all stem from a man in his 60s who had recovered from COVID-19.

The sample holds one count of this clone. The same CDR3 can be traced to other DNA sequences in this sample. The chain has TRBV2 and TRBJ2-1, with D possibly matching TRBD1 (6 bases). Germline values: CDR1 SNHLY, CDR2 FYNNEI. This CDR3 region has 12 residues. V was shortened by 6 bases and J by 6 bases, with 9 bases between the two germline ends. The CDR3 region is CASSSDSNEQFF. The CDR3 nucleotides read TGTGCCAGCAGCTCGGACAGCAATGAGCAGTTCTTC.

V gene TRBV5-1 combines with J gene TRBJ2-1; TRBD1 aligns across 8 bases. CDR1 is SGHRS and CDR2 is YFSETQ in the germline V gene. The CDR3 is 17 amino acids. V shed 4 bases, J shed 0 bases, and the junction held 9 bases outside the gene matches. The CDR3, as DNA: TGCGCCAGCAGCCGGACAGGGACCCTTAGCTCCTACAATGAGCAGTTCTTC. Translation gives CASSRTGTLSSYNEQFF.

J is TRBJ2-7 and V is TRBV28; possibly TRBD1 for D (6 bases). Germline lookup yields CDR1 MDHEN and CDR2 SYDVKM. This CDR3 is 15 amino acids long. V lost 6 bases, J lost 2 bases, and 17 bases lay in between. The CDR3 DNA is TGTGCCAGCAGCTATACCCGGGACACAGCCTACGAGCAGTACTTC. This encodes CASSYTRDTAYEQYF.

Notes on this clone: This sample includes further DNA sequences coding for the same CDR3. This rearrangement joins TRBV6-5 to TRBJ1-6; 9 positions agree with TRBD1. Germline values: CDR1 MNHEY, CDR2 SVGAGI. Trimming removed 5 bases from V and 6 bases from J; junction bases left unmatched: 5. This CDR3 spans 15 amino acids. The CDR3 nucleotides read TGTGCCAGCAGTCGGGGACAGGGTATTAATTCACCCCTCCACTTT. Its translation: CASSRGQGINSPLHF.

V gene TRBV7-2 combines with J gene TRBJ1-6; D is undetermined. CDR1 and CDR2 (germline): SGHTA, FQGNSA. Trimming stripped 0 bases from V and 7 bases from J, with 7 bases between. CDR3 length: 14 residues. The CDR3 sequence is CASSLAAINSPLHF. In DNA, the CDR3 is TGTGCCAGCAGCTTAGCAGCTATCAATTCACCCCTCCACTTT.

J is TRBJ2-3 and V is TRBV6-1; the D gene is possibly TRBD1 (8 bases). Trimming stripped 4 bases from V and 1 base from J, with 15 bases between. CDR3 length: 16 amino acids. Germline CDR1 and CDR2: MNHNS and SASEGT. CDR3 protein: CASSGTGGARTDTQYF. The CDR3 DNA reads as TGTGCCAGCAGTGGCACAGGGGGGGCCCGCACAGATACGCAGTATTTT.

The chain is built from TRBV7-6 and TRBJ1-5; 7 nucleotides match TRBD1. With V trimmed by 1 base and J by 5 bases, 11 bases remained unmatched. CDR3 length equals 17 residues. The germline V gene has CDR1 SGHVS and CDR2 FNYEAQ. The CDR3 loop is CASSLVGREGAYQPQHF. The CDR3 region has the DNA TGTGCCAGCAGCTTAGTTGGGCGGGAGGGGGCCTATCAGCCCCAGCATTTT.

This chain joins TRBV12-3 or TRBV12-4 and TRBJ1-6, with 8 bases fitting TRBD1. Losses at the gene ends were 3 bases for V and 14 bases for J; bases not matched to a gene: 3. The CDR3 is 12 amino acids. DNA for the CDR3: TGTGCCAGCAGTTTGCTGGGACAGGCCCTCCACTTT. Its protein is CASSLLGQALHF.

This chain connects TRBV20-1 to TRBJ2-7; D unresolved. In germline, CDR1 is DFQATT, CDR2 SNEGSKA (reference sequence). The CDR3 length is 13 residues. Trimming left V 3 bases short and J 0 bases short, with 9 bases between. The CDR3 sequence: CSASIVLSYEQYF. The CDR3 DNA reads TGCAGTGCTAGTATAGTTCTCTCCTACGAGCAGTACTTC.

This clone was picked up a small number of times. V is TRBV2 and J is TRBJ2-2; 10 bases fit TRBD2. The CDR3 has 15 amino acids. The germline CDR1 and CDR2 sequences are SNHLY and FYNNEI. The J segment lost 3 bases and the V segment lost 8 bases, leaving 6 bases of the junction unmatched. CDR3 residues: CASQRTSGYTGELFF. In DNA form, the CDR3 reads TGTGCCAGCCAAAGGACTAGCGGATACACCGGGGAGCTGTTTTTT.

V gene TRBV6-5 combines with J gene TRBJ2-3; D gene ambiguous. CDR1 is MNHEY, CDR2 SVGAGI, per germline. The CDR3 is 14 residues long. Trimming pared 0 bases from V and 5 bases from J, leaving 9 bases between. The CDR3 protein is CASSYSKIGDTQYF. DNA for the CDR3: TGTGCCAGCAGTTACTCGAAAATCGGAGATACGCAGTATTTT.

This clone was picked up one time. The chain employs TRBV7-8 and TRBJ2-1, with a possible D match to TRBD2 (6 bases). The ends were cut back, 5 bases at V and 8 bases at J, with 28 bases in the middle. CDR1 and CDR2 (germline): SGHVS, FQNEAQ. This CDR3 contains 18 residues. The CDR3 here is CASSLTRGIAREMDEQFF. The CDR3 DNA reads as TGTGCCAGCAGCCTCACCCGGGGGATAGCGCGGGAAATGGATGAGCAGTTCTTC.

CDR3 DNA sequence: TGTGCCAGCAGTTTGGGGGGATACACCGGGGAGCTGTTTTTT. Translated: CASSLGGYTGELFF. This chain connects TRBV28 to TRBJ2-2; a weak D match, TRBD2 (6 bases). The CDR3 contains 14 residues. CDR1 MDHEN and CDR2 SYDVKM come from the germline V gene. With 3 bases removed from V and 3 bases from J, the gap between germline ends came to 8 bases.

The chain joins TRBV19 to TRBJ1-4; 10 bases align to TRBD1. CDR3 size: 14 residues. Germline trimming cut 6 bases from V and 8 bases from J; bases unmatched to any gene: 6. Germline-derived CDR1 and CDR2 are LNHDA and SQIVND (reference sequence). The CDR3, as DNA: TGTGCCAGTAGCGCAGGGACAGGGGTCGAAAAACTGTTTTTT. This sequence encodes CASSAGTGVEKLFF.

The gene calls are TRBV15 and TRBJ1-6, with no clear D. The V and J ends lost 0 bases and 10 bases respectively, with 13 bases between them. Germline V gene lookup returns CDR1 LNHNV and CDR2 YYDKDF (reference sequence). CDR3 length: 15 residues. This CDR3 reads CATSRDLGINSPLHF. The DNA of the CDR3 is TGTGCCACCAGCAGAGATTTGGGCATTAACTCACCCCTCCACTTT.

There are a few counts of this clone. V and J are TRBV3-1 (or the pseudogene TRBV3-2) and TRBJ1-5; D is undetermined. The CDR3 covers 14 residues. Germline V gives CDR1 LGHDT, CDR2 YNNKEL (reference sequence). Deletions cut 2 bases from V and 4 bases from J, with 9 bases between. CDR3 coding DNA: TGTGCCAGCAGCCAACTAGGACTTAATCAGCCCCAGCATTTT. It yields the protein CASSQLGLNQPQHF.

The chain uses TRBV18 and TRBJ2-5; 7 bases are a match to TRBD1. Germline assignment: CDR1 KGHSH and CDR2 LQKENI. V lost 6 bases and J lost 9; bases outside the gene matches: 10. The CDR3 is 13 residues long. The CDR3 coding sequence is TGTGCCAGCTCCTCGACAGGGTTTGGGGCCCAGTACTTC. It encodes CASSSTGFGAQYF.

This clone has only a few counts. This chain joins TRBV2 and TRBJ1-6; TRBD1 matches 7 bases. This CDR3 is built from 15 residues. Looked up from germline, CDR1 is SNHLY and CDR2 is FYNNEI. Trimming cost V 6 bases and J 5 bases; bases outside gene matches: 7. CDR3 in DNA: TGTGCCAGCAGACCGGGGACAGCCAATAATTCACCCCTCCACTTT. It encodes CASRPGTANNSPLHF.